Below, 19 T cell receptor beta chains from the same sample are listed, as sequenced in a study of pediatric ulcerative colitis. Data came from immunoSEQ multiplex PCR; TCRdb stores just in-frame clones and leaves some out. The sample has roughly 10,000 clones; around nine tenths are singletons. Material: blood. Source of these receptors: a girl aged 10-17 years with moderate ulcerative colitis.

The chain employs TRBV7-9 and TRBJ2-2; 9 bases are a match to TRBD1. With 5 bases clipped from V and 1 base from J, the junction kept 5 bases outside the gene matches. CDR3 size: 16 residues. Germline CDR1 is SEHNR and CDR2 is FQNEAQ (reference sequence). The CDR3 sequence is CASSAPGQGNTGELFF. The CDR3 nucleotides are TGTGCCAGCAGCGCCCCGGGACAGGGGAACACCGGGGAGCTGTTTTTT.

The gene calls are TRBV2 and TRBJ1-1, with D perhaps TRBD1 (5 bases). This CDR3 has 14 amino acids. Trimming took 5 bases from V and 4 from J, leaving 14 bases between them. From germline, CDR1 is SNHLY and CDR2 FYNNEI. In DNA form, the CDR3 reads TGTGCCAGCAGTAGTGGCAGGGCTCTCACTGAAGCTTTCTTT. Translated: CASSSGRALTEAFF.

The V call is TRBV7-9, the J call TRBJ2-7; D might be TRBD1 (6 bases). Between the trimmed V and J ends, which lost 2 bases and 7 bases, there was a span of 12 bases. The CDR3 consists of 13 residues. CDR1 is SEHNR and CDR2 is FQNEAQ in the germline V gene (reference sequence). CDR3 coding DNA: TGTGCCAGCAGCTTACCGGACAGAAGTGAGCAGTACTTC. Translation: CASSLPDRSEQYF.

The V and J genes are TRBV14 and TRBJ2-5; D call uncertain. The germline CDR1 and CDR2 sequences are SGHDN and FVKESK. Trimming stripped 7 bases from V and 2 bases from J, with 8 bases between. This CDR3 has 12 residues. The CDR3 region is CASNMGQETQYF. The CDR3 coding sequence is TGTGCCAGCAATATGGGACAAGAGACCCAGTACTTC.

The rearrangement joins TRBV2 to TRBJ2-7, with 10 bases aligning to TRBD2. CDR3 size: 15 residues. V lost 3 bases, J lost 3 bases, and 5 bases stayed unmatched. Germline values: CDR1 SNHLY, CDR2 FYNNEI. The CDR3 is CASSDSGGAFYEQYF. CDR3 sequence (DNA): TGTGCCAGCAGTGACAGCGGGGGGGCCTTCTACGAGCAGTACTTC.

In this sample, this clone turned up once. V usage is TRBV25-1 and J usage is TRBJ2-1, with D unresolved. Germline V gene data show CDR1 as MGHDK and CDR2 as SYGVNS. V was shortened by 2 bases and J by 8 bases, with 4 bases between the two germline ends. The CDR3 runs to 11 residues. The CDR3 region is CASSENYEQFF. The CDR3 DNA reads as TGTGCCAGCAGTGAAAACTATGAGCAGTTCTTC.

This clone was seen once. The CDR3 sequence is CASGEPGTGNYEQYF. Written as DNA, the CDR3 is TGTGCTAGTGGTGAACCCGGGACAGGGAACTACGAGCAGTACTTC. V is TRBV12-5 and J is TRBJ2-7; 9 nucleotides agree with TRBD1. Germline CDR1 LGHNT, CDR2 FRNRAP. J gave up 3 bases and V 5 bases, and 8 bases lay outside the gene matches. CDR3 length: 15 amino acids. The full variable domain, rest sourced from reference TRBV12-5 and TRBJ2-7, is DARVTQTPRHKVTEMGQEVTMRCQPILGHNTVFWYRQTMMQGLELLAYFRNRAPLDDSGMPKDRFSAEMPDATLATLKIQPSEPRDSAVYFCASGEPGTGNYEQYFGPGTRLTVT.

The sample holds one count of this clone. The CDR3 DNA reads as TGTGCCAGCAGAGGGACAGGGGGCGCGGGCTACGAGCAGTACTTC. It is translated as CASRGTGGAGYEQYF. J is TRBJ2-7 and V is TRBV6-5; TRBD1 agrees at 12 bases. The CDR3 runs to 15 residues. Germline CDR1 is MNHEY and CDR2 is SVGAGI. J was trimmed by 3 bases and V by 6 bases; bases with no gene match: 6.

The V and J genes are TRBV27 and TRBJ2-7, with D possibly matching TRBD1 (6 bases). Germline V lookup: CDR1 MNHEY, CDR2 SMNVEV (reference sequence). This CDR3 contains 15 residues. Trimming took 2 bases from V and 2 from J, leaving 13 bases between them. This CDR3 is CASSLTGIGTYEQYF. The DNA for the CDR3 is TGTGCCAGCAGTTTAACAGGGATTGGAACCTACGAGCAGTACTTC.

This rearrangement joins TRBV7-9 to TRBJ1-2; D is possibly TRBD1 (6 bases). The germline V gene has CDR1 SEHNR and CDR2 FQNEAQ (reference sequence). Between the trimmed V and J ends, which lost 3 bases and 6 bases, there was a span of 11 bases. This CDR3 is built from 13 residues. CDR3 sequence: CASSLKGVDGYTF. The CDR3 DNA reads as TGTGCCAGCAGCTTGAAGGGGGTCGATGGCTACACCTTC.

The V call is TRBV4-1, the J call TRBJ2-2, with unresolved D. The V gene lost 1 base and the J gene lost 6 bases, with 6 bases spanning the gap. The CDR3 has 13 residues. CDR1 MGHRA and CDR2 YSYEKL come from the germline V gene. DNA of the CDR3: TGCGCCAGCAGCCAAGGAATGTCCGGGGAGCTGTTTTTT. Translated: CASSQGMSGELFF.

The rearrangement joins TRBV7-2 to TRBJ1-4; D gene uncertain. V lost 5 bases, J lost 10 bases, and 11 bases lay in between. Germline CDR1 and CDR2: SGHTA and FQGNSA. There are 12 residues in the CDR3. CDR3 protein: CASSRDLGKLFF. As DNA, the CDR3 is TGTGCCAGCAGCAGAGACTTGGGAAAACTGTTTTTT.

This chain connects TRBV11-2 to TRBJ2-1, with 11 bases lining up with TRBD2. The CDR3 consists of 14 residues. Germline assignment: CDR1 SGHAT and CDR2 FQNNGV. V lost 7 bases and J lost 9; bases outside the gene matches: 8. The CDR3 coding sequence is TGTGCCAGCACCGGGACTAGCGGTTCTCTTGAGCAGTTCTTC. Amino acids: CASTGTSGSLEQFF.

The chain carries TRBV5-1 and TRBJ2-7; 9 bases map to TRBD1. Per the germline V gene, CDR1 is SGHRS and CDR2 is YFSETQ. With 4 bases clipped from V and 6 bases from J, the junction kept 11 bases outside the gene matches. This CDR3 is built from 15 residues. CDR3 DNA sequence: TGCGCCAGCAGCCCGGGTGGGGACAGGGCGGGCGAGCAGTACTTC. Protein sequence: CASSPGGDRAGEQYF.

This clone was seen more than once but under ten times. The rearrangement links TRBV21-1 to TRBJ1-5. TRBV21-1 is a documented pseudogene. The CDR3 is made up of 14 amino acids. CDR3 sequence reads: CASSKWGAAQPQHF. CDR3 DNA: TGTGCCAGCAGCAAATGGGGGGCTGCTCAGCCCCAGCATTTT.

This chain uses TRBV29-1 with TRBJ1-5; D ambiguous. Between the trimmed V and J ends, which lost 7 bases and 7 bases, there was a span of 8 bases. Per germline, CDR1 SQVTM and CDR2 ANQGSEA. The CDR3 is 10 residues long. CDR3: CSGLKQPQHF. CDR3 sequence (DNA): TGCAGCGGCCTTAAACAGCCCCAGCATTTT.

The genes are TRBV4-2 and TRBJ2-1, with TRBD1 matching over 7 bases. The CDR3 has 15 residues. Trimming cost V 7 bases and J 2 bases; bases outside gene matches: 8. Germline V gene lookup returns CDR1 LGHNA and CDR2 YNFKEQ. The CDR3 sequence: CASTFNRGPYNEQFF. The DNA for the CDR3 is TGTGCCAGCACGTTCAACAGGGGACCCTACAATGAGCAGTTCTTC.

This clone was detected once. The CDR3 region is CASSLTKASGANVLTF. As DNA, the CDR3 is TGTGCCAGCAGCTTAACTAAAGCATCTGGGGCCAACGTCCTGACTTTC. The V call is TRBV7-9, the J call TRBJ2-6, with D unresolved. In germline, CDR1 is SEHNR, CDR2 FQNEAQ (reference sequence). This CDR3 is built from 16 residues. V lost 2 bases and J lost 1, with 9 bases in between. The whole variable domain, remainder taken from reference TRBV7-9 and TRBJ2-6, is DTGVSQNPRHKITKRGQNVTFRCDPISEHNRLYWYRQTLGQGPEFLTYFQNEAQLEKSRLLSDRFSAERPKGSFSTLEIQRTEQGDSAMYLCASSLTKASGANVLTFGAGSRLTVL.

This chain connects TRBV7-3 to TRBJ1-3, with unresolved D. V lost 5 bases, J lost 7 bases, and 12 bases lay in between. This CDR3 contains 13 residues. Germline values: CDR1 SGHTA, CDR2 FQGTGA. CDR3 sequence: CASSQIPGNTIYF. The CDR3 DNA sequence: TGTGCCAGCAGCCAAATTCCGGGGAACACCATATATTTT.